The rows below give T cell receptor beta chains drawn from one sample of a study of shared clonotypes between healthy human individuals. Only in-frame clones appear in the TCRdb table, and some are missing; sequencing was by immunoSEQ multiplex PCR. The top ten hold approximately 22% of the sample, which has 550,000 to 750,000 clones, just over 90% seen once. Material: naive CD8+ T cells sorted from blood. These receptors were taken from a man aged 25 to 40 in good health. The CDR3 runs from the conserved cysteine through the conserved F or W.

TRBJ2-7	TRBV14	CASSHLAGRYEQYF
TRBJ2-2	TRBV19	CASSLTHITGELFF
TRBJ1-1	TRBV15	CATSRVGNTEAFF
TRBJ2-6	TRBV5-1	CASSLVSGRISGANVLTF
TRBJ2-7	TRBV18	CASSPGTSYEQYF
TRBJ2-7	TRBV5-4	CASSQNTGLSYEQYF
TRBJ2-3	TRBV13	CASSLEADADTQYF
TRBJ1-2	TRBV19	CATGVGIYGYTF
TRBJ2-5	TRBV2	CASKGRAGETQYF
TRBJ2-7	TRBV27	CASSFGSEGAGEQYF
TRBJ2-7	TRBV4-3	CASSQALPGTVAAYEQYF
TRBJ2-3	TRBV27	CASSPTGTSTDTQYF
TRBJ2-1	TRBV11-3	CASSLAPSNEQFF
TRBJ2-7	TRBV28	CASSLAGAYEQYF
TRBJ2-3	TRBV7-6	CASSLEVLPTDTQYF
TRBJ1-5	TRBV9	CASSEGAGQGFQPQHF
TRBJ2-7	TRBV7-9	CASSWGAGEQYF
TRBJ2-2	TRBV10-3	CAISESLGAPAGELFF
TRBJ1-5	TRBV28	CASSLPRDRGNQPQHF
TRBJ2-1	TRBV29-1	CSVGGQGAIPNNEQFF
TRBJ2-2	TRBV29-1	CSANGGSYKPGELFF
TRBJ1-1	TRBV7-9	CASSLFAGETEAFF
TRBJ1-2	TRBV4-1	CASSQVGRGLSNYGYTF
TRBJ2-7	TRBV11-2	CASSLSDRPYEQYF
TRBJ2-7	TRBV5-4	CASSLGNGEQYF
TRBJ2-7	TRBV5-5	CASMKGLAGGKDEQYF
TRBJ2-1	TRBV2	CAIETSGSNEQFF
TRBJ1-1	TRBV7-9	CASSALRGRDTEAFF
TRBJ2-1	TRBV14	CASSYLEAGTSVYNEQFF
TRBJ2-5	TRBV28	CASSRDSGGVQETQYF
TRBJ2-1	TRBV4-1	CASSPRGDEQFF
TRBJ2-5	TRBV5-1	CASSYDRGRGETQYF
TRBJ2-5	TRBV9	CASSVTLGKETQYF
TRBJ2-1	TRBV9	CASSVAENEQFF
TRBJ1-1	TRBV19	CASSITLSNTEAFF
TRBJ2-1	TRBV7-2	CASRRLGLAGANEQFF
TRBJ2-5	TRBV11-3	CASSLYLQEAQYF
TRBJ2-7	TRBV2	CASSEQPLGLAGYEQYF
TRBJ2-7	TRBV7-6	CASSPPGGPSYEQYF
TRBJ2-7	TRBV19	CASSPPQGNINEQYF
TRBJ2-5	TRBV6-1	CASSEYHLAGETQYF
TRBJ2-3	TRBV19	CASSSEGGTDTQYF
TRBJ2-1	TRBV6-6	CATRGDQAYNEQFF
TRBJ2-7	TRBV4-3	CASSQWRGYEQYF
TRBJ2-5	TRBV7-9	CASSKIDRLETQYF
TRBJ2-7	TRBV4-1	CASSQTPTYEQYF
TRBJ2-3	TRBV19	CASGLMSTDTQYF
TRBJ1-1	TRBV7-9	CASSLGGTLNTEAFF
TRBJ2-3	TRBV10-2	CASIEGLAGATDTQYF
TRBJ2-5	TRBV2	CASSRTSGPETQYF
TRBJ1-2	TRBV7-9	CASSNHGYTF
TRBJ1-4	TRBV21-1	CASTGQGLPNEKLFF
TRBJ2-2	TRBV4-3	CASSQDRDRVFTGELFF